This passage covers 20 T cell receptor beta chains from one sample sequenced in a study of technical replicates of blood from a few donors. The repertoire was sequenced with immunoSEQ multiplex PCR; TCRdb's copy has only in-frame clones and lacks some. Altogether approximately 82,000 clones are present, around 90% being singletons, with the ten largest covering about 0.4%. Specimen: T cells isolated from PBMCs. These receptor sequences come from a human donor in good health. Some clones in this sample may be carry-over from other donors' samples.

This clone was recorded a few times. V usage is TRBV9 and J usage is TRBJ1-1, with 8 positions matching TRBD1. The CDR3 totals 13 residues. Per the germline V gene, CDR1 is SGDLS and CDR2 is YYNGEE. Trimming at V came to 4 bases and at J to 4 bases, leaving 3 bases not matched to a gene. This CDR3 is CASSQGAGTEAFF. For the CDR3, the DNA is TGTGCCAGCAGCCAGGGGGCCGGCACTGAAGCTTTCTTT.

The rearrangement joins TRBV7-9 to TRBJ1-2; unclear D gene. From germline, CDR1 is SEHNR and CDR2 FQNEAQ (reference sequence). This CDR3 is built from 15 residues. V was shortened by 7 bases and J by 2 bases, with 17 bases between the two germline ends. The CDR3 loop reads CASTSVGGRNYGYTF. As DNA, the CDR3 is TGTGCCAGCACCTCGGTTGGAGGGAGGAACTATGGCTACACCTTC.

The genes are TRBV27 and TRBJ2-3, with a possible D match to TRBD1 (5 bases). CDR1 and CDR2 (germline): MNHEY, SMNVEV (reference sequence). This CDR3 contains 15 residues. Trimming stripped 2 bases from V and 0 bases from J, with 9 bases between. The CDR3: CASSLGAPSTDTQYF. DNA of the CDR3: TGTGCCAGCAGTTTAGGGGCTCCGAGCACAGATACGCAGTATTTT.

The rearrangement joins TRBV29-1 to TRBJ2-3, with TRBD2 matching over 11 bases. The CDR3 is made up of 16 amino acids. Germline assignment: CDR1 SQVTM and CDR2 ANQGSEA. Unmatched junction bases numbered 8, after V lost 4 bases and J lost 2 bases. In nucleotides, the CDR3 is TGCAGCGTTGCCCTAATTAGCGGGAGGGACACAGATACGCAGTATTTT. This translates into CSVALISGRDTDTQYF.

J is TRBJ2-7 and V is TRBV28; maybe TRBD1 (5 bases). Trimming shortened V by 3 bases and J by 7 bases, and 16 bases separated the two germline ends. This CDR3 has 14 amino acids. The germline gives CDR1 MDHEN, CDR2 SYDVKM. The CDR3 nucleotides are TGTGCCAGCAGTTTCCCATATACAGGTGGTGAGCAGTACTTC. This gives the protein CASSFPYTGGEQYF.

This clone came up once. The chain couples TRBV29-1 to TRBJ1-3; 9 bases are shared with TRBD1. V trimming: 6 bases; J trimming: 0 bases; junction bases outside the gene matches: 3. Germline V lookup: CDR1 SQVTM, CDR2 ANQGSEA. This CDR3 comprises 14 residues. CDR3 in amino acids: CSVGQGLSGNTIYF. CDR3 nucleotide sequence: TGCAGCGTAGGACAGGGGCTCTCTGGAAACACCATATATTTT.

The chain couples TRBV15 to TRBJ2-2; 7 bases align to TRBD2. J was trimmed by 5 bases and V by 1 base; bases with no gene match: 4. The CDR3 is 15 amino acids. Germline V CDR1 and CDR2: LNHNV, YYDKDF (reference sequence). The CDR3 is CATSRVMGGTGELFF. Written as DNA, the CDR3 is TGTGCCACCAGCAGAGTTATGGGAGGGACCGGGGAGCTGTTTTTT.

The chain combines TRBV6-5 with TRBJ2-7, with 8 bases matching TRBD1. Unmatched junction bases numbered 6, after V lost 2 bases and J lost 6 bases. Per the germline V gene, CDR1 is MNHEY and CDR2 is SVGAGI. The CDR3 totals 14 residues. As DNA, the CDR3 is TGTGCCAGCAGTTACCTGGACAGGGAAGGCGAGCAGTACTTC. Its protein is CASSYLDREGEQYF.

The chain links TRBV4-1 to TRBJ2-7, with 8 nucleotides matching TRBD2. V shed 0 bases and J 5 bases; nucleotides not matched to a gene: 9. The CDR3 has 16 amino acids. The germline V gene encodes CDR1 MGHRA and CDR2 YSYEKL. CDR3 loop: CASSQDWLGGRNEQYF. CDR3 nucleotides: TGCGCCAGCAGCCAAGATTGGTTGGGCGGGAGGAACGAGCAGTACTTC.

This chain joins TRBV6-6 and TRBJ2-3, with D perhaps TRBD2 (5 bases). The CDR3 runs 16 residues. Between the trimmed V and J ends, which lost 2 bases and 2 bases, there was a span of 14 bases. Germline assignment: CDR1 MNHNY and CDR2 SVGAGI (reference sequence). The CDR3 DNA is TGTGCCAGCAGTTACGAGGGCGGCCTTTTCACAGATACGCAGTATTTT. It specifies CASSYEGGLFTDTQYF.

In DNA, the CDR3 is TGTGCCAGCAGCCTCCACCGGGGGGGCTACGAGCAGTACTTC. This codes for CASSLHRGGYEQYF. The gene calls are TRBV9 and TRBJ2-7, with TRBD2 matching 8 bases. The germline V gene has CDR1 SGDLS and CDR2 YYNGEE. The V and J ends lost 4 bases and 3 bases, in that order; junction bases with no gene match: 6. This CDR3 is 14 amino acids long.

CDR3 amino acids: CASSVYKRSYTGELFF. The CDR3 coding sequence is TGTGCCAGCAGCGTATATAAGAGGTCATACACCGGGGAGCTGTTTTTT. The V and J genes are TRBV9 and TRBJ2-2, with D hard to call. The V gene lost 1 base and the J gene lost 3 bases, with 13 bases spanning the gap. Germline-derived CDR1 and CDR2 are SGDLS and YYNGEE. This CDR3 comprises 16 residues.

Here the CDR3 reads CASSRMTGSGNTIYF. The CDR3 nucleotides are TGTGCCAGTAGTAGAATGACAGGGTCTGGAAACACCATATATTTT. The gene calls are TRBV19 and TRBJ1-3; TRBD1 matches 7 bases. J gave up 1 base and V 4 bases, and 4 bases lay outside the gene matches. The CDR3 runs to 15 residues. Germline lookup yields CDR1 LNHDA and CDR2 SQIVND (reference sequence).

V usage is TRBV6-5 and J usage is TRBJ2-5; a possible D gene is TRBD1 (6 bases). The germline V gene has CDR1 MNHEY and CDR2 SVGAGI. The CDR3 has 11 amino acids. Trimming took 5 bases from V and 9 from J, leaving 10 bases between them. CDR3 bases: TGTGCCAGCAGTCTCGGACAGTCCCAGTACTTC. Its translation is CASSLGQSQYF.

The rearrangement joins TRBV21-1 to TRBJ2-1; the D call of TRBD1 is as the table states it, not checked on the DNA. TRBV21-1 is designated a pseudogene. CDR3 length: 15 amino acids. The CDR3 bases are TGTGCCAGCAGCAAATCTAACCAGGGCTACAATGAGCAGTTCTTC. Translated, it gives CASSKSNQGYNEQFF.

In this sample, this clone turned up a few times. This chain joins TRBV9 and TRBJ2-2; D may be TRBD2 (5 bases). V was shortened by 5 bases and J by 8 bases, with 10 bases between the two germline ends. Germline assignment: CDR1 SGDLS and CDR2 YYNGEE. The CDR3 consists of 12 residues. The CDR3 here is CASSGWEGELFF. The CDR3 DNA reads TGTGCCAGCAGTGGGTGGGAGGGGGAGCTGTTTTTT. The full variable domain, rest sourced from reference TRBV9 and TRBJ2-2, is DSGVTQTPKHLITATGQRVTLRCSPRSGDLSVYWYQQSLDQGLQFLIQYYNGEERAKGNILERFSAQQFPDLHSELNLSSLELGDSALYFCASSGWEGELFFGEGSRLTVL.

The chain uses TRBV14 and TRBJ2-7; 12 bases fit TRBD2. Unmatched junction bases numbered 6, after V lost 3 bases and J lost 0 bases. Germline V gene lookup returns CDR1 SGHDN and CDR2 FVKESK. This CDR3 region has 17 residues. CDR3 sequence (DNA): TGTGCCAGCAGCCATTCGGGACTAGCGGGTTACTCCTACGAGCAGTACTTC. This sequence encodes CASSHSGLAGYSYEQYF.

The chain employs TRBV5-6 and TRBJ1-1, with D uncertain. Looked up from germline, CDR1 is SGHDT and CDR2 is YYEEEE. Trimming stripped 4 bases from V and 1 base from J, with 14 bases between. CDR3 size: 15 residues. For the CDR3, the DNA is TGTGCCAGCAGCCCCCGCCCCGGGGAGAACACTGAAGCTTTCTTT. As protein: CASSPRPGENTEAFF.

The chain uses TRBV30 and TRBJ1-6; 9 bases line up with TRBD1. The CDR3 loop spans 16 amino acids. With 3 bases clipped from V and 9 bases from J, the junction kept 12 bases outside the gene matches. Germline loops: CDR1 GTSNPN, CDR2 SVGIG (reference sequence). CDR3 amino acids: CAWSALTGGPGSPLHF. The CDR3 DNA reads as TGTGCCTGGAGCGCCTTGACAGGGGGACCGGGTTCACCCCTCCACTTT.

The J gene is TRBJ1-2, the V gene TRBV7-8; no clear D gene. V was pared by 4 bases and J by 7 bases, with 10 bases between. Germline V lookup: CDR1 SGHVS, CDR2 FQNEAQ. The CDR3 has 12 residues. CDR3 bases: TGTGCCAGCAGCTCGAGAAGAAGTGGCTACACCTTC. Translation: CASSSRRSGYTF.